These T cell receptor beta chains were read from a single sample in a study of cytomegalovirus exposure and HLA in healthy donors. The table came from immunoSEQ multiplex PCR; TCRdb's copy has only in-frame clones and leaves some out. The sample has 55,000 or so clones, roughly four fifths seen once. The sequenced sample consisted of PBMCs. All receptors come from a man aged 50 to 60 in good health and CMV-seronegative. CDR3s include the opening cysteine and the closing phenylalanine or tryptophan. The order of the fields is clone size, V gene, D gene, J gene, CDR3 DNA, CDR3 protein. A D gene is named only where the DNA matches it firmly. The size entry is marked missing in some rows and otherwise reads once, few, many or a size class.

abundance: .; v_gene: TRBV5-1; d_gene: .; j_gene: TRBJ2-6; CDR3nt: TGCGCCAGCAGCAATCGAGATCTTCTGGGGGCCAACGTCCTGACTTTC; CDR3aa: CASSNRDLLGANVLTF
abundance: .; v_gene: TRBV6-1; d_gene: TRBD2; j_gene: TRBJ2-7; CDR3nt: TGTGCCAGCAGTCTAGCGGAAACCTACGAGCAGTACTTC; CDR3aa: CASSLAETYEQYF
abundance: once; v_gene: TRBV5-1; d_gene: TRBD2; j_gene: TRBJ2-5; CDR3nt: TGCGCCAGCAGCTTGAGCGGGACTAGTTTGGAGACCCAGTACTTC; CDR3aa: CASSLSGTSLETQYF
abundance: once; v_gene: TRBV29-1; d_gene: TRBD1; j_gene: TRBJ1-2; CDR3nt: TGCAGCGTTGAAGGGCAGGGGGCGAACGGCTACACCTTC; CDR3aa: CSVEGQGANGYTF
abundance: .; v_gene: TRBV4-1; d_gene: .; j_gene: TRBJ2-3; CDR3nt: TGCGCCAGCAGCCAATTTGGGACTAGCACAGATACGCAGTATTTT; CDR3aa: CASSQFGTSTDTQYF
abundance: .; v_gene: TRBV11-3; d_gene: .; j_gene: TRBJ2-3; CDR3nt: TGTGCCAGCAGCTTTAGTAGCACAGATACGCAGTATTTT; CDR3aa: CASSFSSTDTQYF
abundance: .; v_gene: TRBV2; d_gene: TRBD1; j_gene: TRBJ1-1; CDR3nt: TGTGCCAGCAGTGAGGATTGGGACAGTGGGACTGAAGCTTTCTTT; CDR3aa: CASSEDWDSGTEAFF
abundance: .; v_gene: TRBV6-5; d_gene: .; j_gene: TRBJ2-7; CDR3nt: TGTGCCAGCAGTCCCAGGGGAGAAAGCTCCTACGAGCAGTACTTC; CDR3aa: CASSPRGESSYEQYF
abundance: .; v_gene: TRBV6-5; d_gene: .; j_gene: TRBJ2-7; CDR3nt: TGTGCCAGCAGACGGGGGTCCTACGAGCAGTACTTC; CDR3aa: CASRRGSYEQYF
abundance: .; v_gene: TRBV6-5; d_gene: .; j_gene: TRBJ1-5; CDR3nt: TGTGCCAGCAGTTCCCGGGGGGTAGGCAATCAGCCCCAGCATTTT; CDR3aa: CASSSRGVGNQPQHF
abundance: .; v_gene: TRBV6-6; d_gene: TRBD1; j_gene: TRBJ2-3; CDR3nt: TGTGCCAGCAGTTCCCGGGACAGAGCTTCCCATACGCAGTATTTT; CDR3aa: CASSSRDRASHTQYF
abundance: few; v_gene: TRBV19; d_gene: .; j_gene: TRBJ2-7; CDR3nt: TGTGCCAGTAGCAATAATTGGGGAGGACAGGCCTACGAGCAGTACTTC; CDR3aa: CASSNNWGGQAYEQYF
abundance: .; v_gene: TRBV25-1; d_gene: TRBD1; j_gene: TRBJ1-2; CDR3nt: TGTGCCAGCAGTTCTCCGGGACAGGCTTATGGCTACACCTTC; CDR3aa: CASSSPGQAYGYTF
abundance: few; v_gene: TRBV15; d_gene: TRBD1; j_gene: TRBJ2-6; CDR3nt: TGTGCCACCAGCAGGGCCGGGACAGGGCCTGGGGCCAACGTCCTGACTTTC; CDR3aa: CATSRAGTGPGANVLTF
abundance: .; v_gene: TRBV18; d_gene: .; j_gene: TRBJ1-1; CDR3nt: TGTGCCAGCTCACCACCGGGCCAGACTAAGAACACTGAAGCTTTCTTT; CDR3aa: CASSPPGQTKNTEAFF
abundance: .; v_gene: TRBV7-6; d_gene: .; j_gene: TRBJ1-2; CDR3nt: TGTGCCAGCAGCTTAAGCAGTACAGGCTATGGCTACACCTTC; CDR3aa: CASSLSSTGYGYTF
abundance: .; v_gene: TRBV7-9; d_gene: .; j_gene: TRBJ2-7; CDR3nt: TGTGCCAGCAGCTTAGCGGGCAGTGACCCATCCTACGAGCAGTACTTC; CDR3aa: CASSLAGSDPSYEQYF
abundance: .; v_gene: TRBV5-1; d_gene: TRBD1; j_gene: TRBJ2-3; CDR3nt: TGCGCCAGCAGCAATACAGGGGATCTGGCGACAGATACGCAGTATTTT; CDR3aa: CASSNTGDLATDTQYF
abundance: few; v_gene: TRBV5-4; d_gene: TRBD1; j_gene: TRBJ1-2; CDR3nt: TGTGCCAGCAGCGCCGGACAGGGTAGCTATGGCTACACCTTC; CDR3aa: CASSAGQGSYGYTF
abundance: .; v_gene: TRBV19; d_gene: TRBD2; j_gene: TRBJ2-1; CDR3nt: TGTGCCAGTAGTATCGGGACTAGCGGGGGTAATGAGCAGTTCTTC; CDR3aa: CASSIGTSGGNEQFF
abundance: .; v_gene: TRBV5-4; d_gene: .; j_gene: TRBJ1-1; CDR3nt: TGTGCCAGCAGCATGGACAAAAGGGGCACTGAAGCTTTCTTT; CDR3aa: CASSMDKRGTEAFF
abundance: .; v_gene: TRBV7-8; d_gene: TRBD1; j_gene: TRBJ1-2; CDR3nt: TGTGCCAGCAGCTCCAGTCCCGGGACAGGGGGAAACTATGGCTACACCTTC; CDR3aa: CASSSSPGTGGNYGYTF
abundance: .; v_gene: TRBV9; d_gene: .; j_gene: TRBJ2-7; CDR3nt: TGTGCCAGCAGCGTAGGGGACTCAAGATACGAGCAGTACTTC; CDR3aa: CASSVGDSRYEQYF
abundance: .; v_gene: TRBV29-1; d_gene: TRBD1; j_gene: TRBJ2-3; CDR3nt: TGCAGCGTTGCACAGGGGGTGGGGAGCACAGATACGCAGTATTTT; CDR3aa: CSVAQGVGSTDTQYF
abundance: .; v_gene: TRBV10-3; d_gene: .; j_gene: TRBJ1-6; CDR3nt: TGTGCCATCAGTGTAGGGAGTATAAGTGGGGATTCACCCCTCCACTTT; CDR3aa: CAISVGSISGDSPLHF
abundance: .; v_gene: TRBV9; d_gene: TRBD2; j_gene: TRBJ2-7; CDR3nt: TGTGCCAGCAGCGTAAGTCTCGGCGGGGGGGCCGACGAGCAGTACTTC; CDR3aa: CASSVSLGGGADEQYF